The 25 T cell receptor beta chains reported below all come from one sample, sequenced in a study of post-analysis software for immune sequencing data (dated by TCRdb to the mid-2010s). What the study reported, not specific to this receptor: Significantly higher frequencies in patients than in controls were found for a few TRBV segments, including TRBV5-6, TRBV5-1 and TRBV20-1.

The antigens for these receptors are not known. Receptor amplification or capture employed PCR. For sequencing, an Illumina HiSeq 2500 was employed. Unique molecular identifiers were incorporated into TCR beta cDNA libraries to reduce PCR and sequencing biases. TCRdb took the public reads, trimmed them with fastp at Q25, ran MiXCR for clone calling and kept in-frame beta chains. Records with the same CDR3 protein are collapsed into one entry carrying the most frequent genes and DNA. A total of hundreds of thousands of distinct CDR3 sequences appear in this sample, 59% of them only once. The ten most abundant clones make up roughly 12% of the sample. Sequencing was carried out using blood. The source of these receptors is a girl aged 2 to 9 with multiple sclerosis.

DNA for the CDR3: TGTGCCAGCAGCTTAGGGGTTGGCGGGACCCACACCGGGGAGCTGTTTTTT. Its protein is CASSLGVGGTHTGELFF. This rearrangement joins TRBV11-2 to TRBJ2-2; D possibly corresponds to TRBD2 (6 bases). V was pared by 1 base and J by 3 bases, with 15 bases between. Germline lookup yields CDR1 SGHAT and CDR2 FQNNGV. The CDR3 loop spans 17 amino acids.

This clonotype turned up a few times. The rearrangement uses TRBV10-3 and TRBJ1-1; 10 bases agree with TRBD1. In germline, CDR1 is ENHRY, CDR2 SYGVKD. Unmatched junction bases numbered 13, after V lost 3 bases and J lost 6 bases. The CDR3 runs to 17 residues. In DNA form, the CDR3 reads TGTGCCATCAGTGATCCTAGGGACAGGGGAAAGGTTGCTGAAGCTTTCTTT. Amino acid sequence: CAISDPRDRGKVAEAFF.

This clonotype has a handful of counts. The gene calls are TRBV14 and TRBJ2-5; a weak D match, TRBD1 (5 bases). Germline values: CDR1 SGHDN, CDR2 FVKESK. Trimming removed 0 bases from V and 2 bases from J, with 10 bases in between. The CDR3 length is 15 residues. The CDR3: CASSQDQGVQETQYF. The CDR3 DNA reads TGTGCCAGCAGCCAAGATCAGGGCGTTCAAGAGACCCAGTACTTC.

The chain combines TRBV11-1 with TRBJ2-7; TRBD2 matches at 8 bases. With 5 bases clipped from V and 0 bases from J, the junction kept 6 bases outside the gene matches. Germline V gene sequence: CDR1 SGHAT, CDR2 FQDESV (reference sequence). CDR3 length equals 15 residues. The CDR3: CASSQSSGPSYEQYF. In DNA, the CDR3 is TGTGCCAGCAGCCAATCTAGCGGGCCCTCCTACGAGCAGTACTTC.

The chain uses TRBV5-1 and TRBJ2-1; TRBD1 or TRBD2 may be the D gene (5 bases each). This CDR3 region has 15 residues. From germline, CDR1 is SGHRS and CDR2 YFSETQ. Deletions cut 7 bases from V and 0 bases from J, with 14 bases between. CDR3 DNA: TGCGCCAGCGGGGACGGGCCGGGCTCCTACAATGAGCAGTTCTTC. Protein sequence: CASGDGPGSYNEQFF. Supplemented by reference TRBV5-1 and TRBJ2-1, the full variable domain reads KAGVTQTPRYLIKTRGQQVTLSCSPISGHRSVSWYQQTPGQGLQFLFEYFSETQRNKGNFPGRFSGRQFSNSRSEMNVSTLELGDSALYLCASGDGPGSYNEQFFGPGTRLTVL.

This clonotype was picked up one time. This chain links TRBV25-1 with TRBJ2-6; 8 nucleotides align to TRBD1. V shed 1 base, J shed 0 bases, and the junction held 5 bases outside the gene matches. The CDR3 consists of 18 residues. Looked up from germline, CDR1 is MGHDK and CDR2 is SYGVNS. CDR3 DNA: TGTGCCAGCAGTGAATCGACAGGGGTCGGCTCTGGGGCCAACGTCCTGACTTTC. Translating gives CASSESTGVGSGANVLTF.

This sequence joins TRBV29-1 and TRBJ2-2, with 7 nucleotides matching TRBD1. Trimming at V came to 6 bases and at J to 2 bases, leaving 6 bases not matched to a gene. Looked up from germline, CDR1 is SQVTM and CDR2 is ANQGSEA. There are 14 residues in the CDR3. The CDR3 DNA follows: TGCAGCGTGATGACAGGGCTCAACACCGGGGAGCTGTTTTTT. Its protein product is CSVMTGLNTGELFF.

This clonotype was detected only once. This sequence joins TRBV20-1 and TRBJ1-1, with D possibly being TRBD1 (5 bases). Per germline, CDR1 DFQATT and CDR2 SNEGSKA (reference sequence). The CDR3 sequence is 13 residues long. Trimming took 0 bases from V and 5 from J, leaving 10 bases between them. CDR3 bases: TGCAGTGCTAGAGATGGGGGAAAGACTGAAGCTTTCTTT. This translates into CSARDGGKTEAFF.

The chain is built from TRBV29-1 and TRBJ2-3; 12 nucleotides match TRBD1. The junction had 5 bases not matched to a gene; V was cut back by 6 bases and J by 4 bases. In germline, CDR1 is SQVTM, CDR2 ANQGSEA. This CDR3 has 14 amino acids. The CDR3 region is CSVGTGGRADTQYF. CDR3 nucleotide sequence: TGCAGCGTCGGGACAGGGGGCAGAGCAGATACGCAGTATTTT.

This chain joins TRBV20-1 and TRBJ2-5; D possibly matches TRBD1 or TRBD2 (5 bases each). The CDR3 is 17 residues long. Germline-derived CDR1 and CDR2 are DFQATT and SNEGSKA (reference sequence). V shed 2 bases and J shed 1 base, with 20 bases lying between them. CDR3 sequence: CSARLHPGAEIQETQYF. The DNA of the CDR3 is TGCAGTGCTAGACTTCATCCCGGGGCGGAAATCCAAGAGACCCAGTACTTC.

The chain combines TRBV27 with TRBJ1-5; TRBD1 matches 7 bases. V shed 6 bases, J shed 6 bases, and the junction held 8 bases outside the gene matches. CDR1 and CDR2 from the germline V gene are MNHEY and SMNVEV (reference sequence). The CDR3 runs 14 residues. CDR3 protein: CASSTDRVSQPQHF. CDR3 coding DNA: TGTGCCAGCAGCACCGACAGGGTTAGTCAGCCCCAGCATTTT.

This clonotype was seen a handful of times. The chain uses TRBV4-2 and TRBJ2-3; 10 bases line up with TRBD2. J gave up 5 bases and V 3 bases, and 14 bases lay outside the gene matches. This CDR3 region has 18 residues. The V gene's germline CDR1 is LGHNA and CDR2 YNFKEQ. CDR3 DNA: TGTGCCAGCAGCCATCGACTAGCGGGTCCTGTTGTCGGAGATACGCAGTATTTT. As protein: CASSHRLAGPVVGDTQYF.

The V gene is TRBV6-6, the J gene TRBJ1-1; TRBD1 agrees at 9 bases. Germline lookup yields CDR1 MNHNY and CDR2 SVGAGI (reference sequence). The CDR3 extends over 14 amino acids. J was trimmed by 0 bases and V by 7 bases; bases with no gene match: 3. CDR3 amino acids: CASTRDRVNTEAFF. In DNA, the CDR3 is TGTGCCAGCACCCGGGACAGGGTGAACACTGAAGCTTTCTTT.

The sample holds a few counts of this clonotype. The DNA of the CDR3 is TGTGCCAGCAGCGTAGCTACCGGGCAGTTCCAAGAGACCCAGTACTTC. This translates into CASSVATGQFQETQYF. J is TRBJ2-5 and V is TRBV9, with D hard to call. V lost 0 bases, J lost 1 base, and 13 bases lay in between. Germline values: CDR1 SGDLS, CDR2 YYNGEE. CDR3 length: 16 residues.

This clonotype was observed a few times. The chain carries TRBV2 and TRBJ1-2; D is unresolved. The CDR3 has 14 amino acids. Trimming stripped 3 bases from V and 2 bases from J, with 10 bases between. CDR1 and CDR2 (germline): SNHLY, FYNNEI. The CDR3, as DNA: TGTGCCAGCAGTGAGGGGAAATGGAACTATGGCTACACCTTC. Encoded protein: CASSEGKWNYGYTF.

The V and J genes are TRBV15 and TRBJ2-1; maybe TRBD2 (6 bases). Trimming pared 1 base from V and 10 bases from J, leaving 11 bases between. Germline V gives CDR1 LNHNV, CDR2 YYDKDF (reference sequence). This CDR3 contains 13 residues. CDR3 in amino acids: CATSRGGGREQFF. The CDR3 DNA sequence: TGTGCCACCAGCAGAGGTGGGGGGAGGGAGCAGTTCTTC.

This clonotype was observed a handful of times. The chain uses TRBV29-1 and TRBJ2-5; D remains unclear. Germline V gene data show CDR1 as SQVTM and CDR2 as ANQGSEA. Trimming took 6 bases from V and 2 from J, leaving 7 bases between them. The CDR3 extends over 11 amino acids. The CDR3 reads CSVLGQETQYF. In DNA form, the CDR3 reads TGCAGCGTCCTGGGGCAAGAGACCCAGTACTTC.

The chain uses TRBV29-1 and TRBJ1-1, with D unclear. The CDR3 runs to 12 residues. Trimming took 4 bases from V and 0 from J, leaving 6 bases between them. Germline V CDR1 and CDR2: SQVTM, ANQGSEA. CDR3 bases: TGCAGCGTTGTCCCATTGAACACTGAAGCTTTCTTT. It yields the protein CSVVPLNTEAFF.

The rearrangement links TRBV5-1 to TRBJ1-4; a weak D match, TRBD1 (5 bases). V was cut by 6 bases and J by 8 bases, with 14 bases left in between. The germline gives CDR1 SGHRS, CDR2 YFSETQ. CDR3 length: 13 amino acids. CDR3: CASNPSPGEKLFF. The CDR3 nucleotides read TGCGCCAGCAACCCATCGCCAGGGGAAAAACTGTTTTTT.

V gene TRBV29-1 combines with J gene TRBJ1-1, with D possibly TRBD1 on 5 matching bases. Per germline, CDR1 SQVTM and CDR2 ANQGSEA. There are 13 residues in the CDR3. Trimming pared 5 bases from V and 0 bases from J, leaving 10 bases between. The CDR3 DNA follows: TGCAGCGTTAGTACAGGACTGAACACTGAAGCTTTCTTT. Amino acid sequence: CSVSTGLNTEAFF.

CDR3 coding DNA: TGTGCCAGCAGCCAAGTAGGCGGTAGATTCAACTATGGCTACACCTTC. Protein product: CASSQVGGRFNYGYTF. This chain uses TRBV3-1 with TRBJ1-2; no definite D call. The CDR3 extends over 16 amino acids. Trimming left V 1 base short and J 2 bases short, with 14 bases between. Germline V gene sequence: CDR1 LGHDT, CDR2 YNNKEL (reference sequence).

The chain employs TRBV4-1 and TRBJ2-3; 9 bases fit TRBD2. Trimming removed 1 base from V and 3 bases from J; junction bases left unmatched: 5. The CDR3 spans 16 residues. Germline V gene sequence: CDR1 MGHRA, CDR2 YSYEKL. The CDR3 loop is CASSQVAGEVTDTQYF. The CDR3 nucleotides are TGCGCCAGCAGCCAAGTAGCGGGAGAGGTGACAGATACGCAGTATTTT.

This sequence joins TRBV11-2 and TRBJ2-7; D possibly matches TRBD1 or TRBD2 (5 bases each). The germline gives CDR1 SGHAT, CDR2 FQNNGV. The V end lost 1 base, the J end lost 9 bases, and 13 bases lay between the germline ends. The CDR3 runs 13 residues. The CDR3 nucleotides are TGTGCCAGCAGCTTAGGAAGTCAGGGACGGCAGTACTTC. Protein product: CASSLGSQGRQYF. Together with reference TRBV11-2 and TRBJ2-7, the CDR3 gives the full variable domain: EAGVAQSPRYKIIEKRQSVAFWCNPISGHATLYWYQQILGQGPKLLIQFQNNGVVDDSQLPKDRFSAERLKGVDSTLKIQPAKLEDSAVYLCASSLGSQGRQYFGPGTRLTVT.

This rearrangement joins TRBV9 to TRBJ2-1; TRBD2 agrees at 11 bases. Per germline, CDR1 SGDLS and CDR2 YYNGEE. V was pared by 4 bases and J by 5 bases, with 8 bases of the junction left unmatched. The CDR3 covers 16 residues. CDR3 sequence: CASSPHPTSGNNEQFF. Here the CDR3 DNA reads TGTGCCAGCAGCCCTCATCCGACTAGCGGGAACAATGAGCAGTTCTTC. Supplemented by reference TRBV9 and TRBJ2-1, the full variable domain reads DSGVTQTPKHLITATGQRVTLRCSPRSGDLSVYWYQQSLDQGLQFLIQYYNGEERAKGNILERFSAQQFPDLHSELNLSSLELGDSALYFCASSPHPTSGNNEQFFGPGTRLTVL.

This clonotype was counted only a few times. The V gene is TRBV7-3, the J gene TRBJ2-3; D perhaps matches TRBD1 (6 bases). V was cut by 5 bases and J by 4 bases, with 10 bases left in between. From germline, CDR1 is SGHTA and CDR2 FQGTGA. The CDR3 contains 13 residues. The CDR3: CASSPGVPDTQYF. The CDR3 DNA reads TGTGCCAGCAGCCCAGGGGTCCCAGATACGCAGTATTTT. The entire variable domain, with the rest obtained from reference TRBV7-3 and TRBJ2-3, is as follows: GAGVSQTPSNKVTEKGKYVELRCDPISGHTALYWYRQSLGQGPEFLIYFQGTGAADDSGLPNDRFFAVRPEGSVSTLKIQRTERGDSAVYLCASSPGVPDTQYFGPGTRLTVL.